One sample yielded the 28 T cell receptor beta chains listed below, sequenced in a study of beta chain features in type 1 diabetes listed by TCRdb under 2018. Library generation was performed with the immunoSEQ multiplex PCR assay. All of the isolated RNA was reverse transcribed with the High Capacity cDNA Reverse Transcription Kit, so expressed TCRB transcripts were sequenced. TCRdb re-hosts the immuneACCESS table, in-frame sequences only. Its copies lack some clones; in the studies checked, an unresolved V gene accounts for under half of them, and the cause for the rest is not known. The sample records 300,000 to 350,000 clones, roughly a fifth of which are singletons. Clones ranked in the top ten supply 0.044% of the sample. Source material: naive CD4+ T cells from blood. Per the publication, the cell subset or site label means: true naive CD4+ T cells. These receptors originate from a woman between 18 and 29 years old in good health.

Concerning this clone itself: Within the sample, other DNA sequences also encode this same CDR3. The gene calls are TRBV29-1 and TRBJ1-1; 9 bases align to TRBD1. CDR1 is SQVTM, CDR2 ANQGSEA, per germline. This CDR3 is 13 amino acids long. J gave up 2 bases and V 3 bases, and 1 base lay outside the gene matches. The CDR3 sequence: CSVEGQGNTEAFF. In nucleotides, the CDR3 is TGCAGCGTTGAGGGACAGGGAAACACTGAAGCTTTCTTT.

This chain connects TRBV5-1 to TRBJ2-7, with unresolved D. The CDR3 loop spans 15 amino acids. Germline assignment: CDR1 SGHRS and CDR2 YFSETQ. V lost 0 bases and J lost 0, with 10 bases in between. DNA of the CDR3: TGCGCCAGCAGCTTGGATGCTACCCTCTCCTACGAGCAGTACTTC. It is translated as CASSLDATLSYEQYF.

This clone came up a few times. The V gene is TRBV29-1, the J gene TRBJ2-1, with TRBD2 identical over 15 bases. Losses at the gene ends were 5 bases for V and 4 bases for J; bases not matched to a gene: 18. The length of the CDR3 is 20 residues. The V gene's germline CDR1 is SQVTM and CDR2 ANQGSEA. In nucleotides, the CDR3 is TGCAGCGTTAAACCCCCGGGACTAGCGGGAGGCCGTGGTTCTTACAATGAGCAGTTCTTC. Translation: CSVKPPGLAGGRGSYNEQFF.

This sequence joins TRBV5-1 and TRBJ1-1; D is ambiguous. Germline CDR1 SGHRS, CDR2 YFSETQ. The V end lost 3 bases, the J end lost 5 bases, and 11 bases lay between the germline ends. CDR3 length: 13 amino acids. The CDR3 region has the DNA TGCGCCAGCAGCTCAACTTCCGGGACTGAAGCTTTCTTT. Its translation: CASSSTSGTEAFF.

This clone was seen a handful of times. This chain joins TRBV18 and TRBJ2-3, with 7 bases that match TRBD1. The CDR3 sequence is 14 residues long. J lost 4 bases, V lost 6 bases, and 7 bases had no gene match. The germline CDR1 and CDR2 sequences are KGHSH and LQKENI. CDR3 residues: CASSPTGIADTQYF. The CDR3 DNA follows: TGTGCCAGCTCGCCGACAGGGATAGCAGATACGCAGTATTTT.

The gene calls are TRBV19 and TRBJ2-7, with TRBD2 matching over 13 bases. The CDR3 consists of 15 residues. V shed 7 bases, J shed 2 bases, and the junction held 5 bases outside the gene matches. CDR1 is LNHDA and CDR2 is SQIVND in the germline V gene (reference sequence). The chain's CDR3 is CASMETSGGTYEQYF. The CDR3 region has the DNA TGTGCCAGTATGGAGACTAGCGGGGGGACCTACGAGCAGTACTTC.

The chain carries TRBV5-6 and TRBJ2-5; 9 nucleotides agree with TRBD2. In germline, CDR1 is SGHDT, CDR2 YYEEEE. This CDR3 has 15 residues. V lost 1 base to trimming and J lost 2 bases; unmatched junction nucleotides: 3. This chain's CDR3 is CASSLRAGGQETQYF. The CDR3 DNA sequence: TGTGCCAGCAGCTTGAGGGCGGGAGGGCAAGAGACCCAGTACTTC. The variable domain in full, with the rest retrieved from reference TRBV5-6 and TRBJ2-5, is DAGVTQSPTHLIKTRGQQVTLRCSPKSGHDTVSWYQQALGQGPQFIFQYYEEEERQRGNFPDRFSGHQFPNYSSELNVNALLLGDSALYLCASSLRAGGQETQYFGPGTRLLVL.

The chain uses TRBV6-5 and TRBJ2-5; D might be TRBD2 (5 bases). The CDR3 is 10 amino acids. Per germline, CDR1 MNHEY and CDR2 SVGAGI. Trimming took off 10 bases at V and 5 bases at J, with 8 bases between the two ends. The CDR3 region is CATTGETQYF. In DNA form, the CDR3 reads TGTGCCACCACGGGGGAGACCCAGTACTTC.

The chain has TRBV4-1 and TRBJ2-7; TRBD2 agrees at 14 bases. The length of the CDR3 is 19 residues. The germline V gene encodes CDR1 MGHRA and CDR2 YSYEKL. The V segment lost 1 base and the J segment 4 bases; nucleotides outside the gene matches: 12. The CDR3 region is CASSQVRSGTSGSVYEQYF. CDR3 bases: TGCGCCAGCAGCCAAGTGCGCTCGGGGACTAGCGGGAGCGTGTACGAGCAGTACTTC.

V gene TRBV28 combines with J gene TRBJ2-7; possibly TRBD2 for D (5 bases). The germline V gene has CDR1 MDHEN and CDR2 SYDVKM. This CDR3 contains 12 residues. V was cut by 4 bases and J by 6 bases, with 10 bases left in between. CDR3 amino acids: CASSSSGSEQYF. DNA for the CDR3: TGTGCCAGCAGTTCCTCGGGGTCCGAGCAGTACTTC. Drawing the rest from reference TRBV28 and TRBJ2-7, the complete variable domain is DVKVTQSSRYLVKRTGEKVFLECVQDMDHENMFWYRQDPGLGLRLIYFSYDVKMKEKGDIPEGYSVSREKKERFSLILESASTNQTSMYLCASSSSGSEQYFGPGTRLTVT.

This rearrangement joins TRBV4-1 to TRBJ2-1, with TRBD2 matching over 15 bases. The CDR3 consists of 17 residues. The ends lost 3 bases at V and 7 bases at J; junction bases unmatched: 7. Germline CDR1 MGHRA, CDR2 YSYEKL. This CDR3 reads CASSQEGLAGGRNEQFF. As DNA, the CDR3 is TGCGCCAGCAGCCAGGAAGGACTAGCGGGGGGGAGGAATGAGCAGTTCTTC.

V is TRBV18 and J is TRBJ1-2; D may be TRBD1 (5 bases). Trimming left V 3 bases short and J 0 bases short, with 14 bases between. The CDR3 totals 16 residues. Germline V lookup: CDR1 KGHSH, CDR2 LQKENI. The CDR3: CASSPGPPGPNYGYTF. The CDR3 DNA is TGTGCCAGCTCACCGGGGCCTCCTGGGCCTAACTATGGCTACACCTTC.

This chain connects TRBV5-4 to TRBJ1-4, with TRBD1 matching over 10 bases. After removal of 9 bases from V and 8 bases from J, the junction contained 4 bases not matched to a gene. Per germline, CDR1 SGHNT and CDR2 YYREEE (reference sequence). This CDR3 is built from 12 residues. CDR3 region: CAIGQGEEKLFF. CDR3 in DNA: TGTGCCATTGGACAGGGGGAGGAAAAACTGTTTTTT.

The sample holds one count of this clone. The CDR3 DNA reads TGCGCCAGCAGCTTGGCCGGAGGAGCCAATATGAACACTGAAGCTTTCTTT. Translation gives CASSLAGGANMNTEAFF. V usage is TRBV5-1 and J usage is TRBJ1-1; no clear D. CDR3 length: 17 residues. The germline gives CDR1 SGHRS, CDR2 YFSETQ. V lost 0 bases, J lost 0 bases, and 15 bases lay in between.

The chain employs TRBV15 and TRBJ1-5; D gene uncertain. This CDR3 spans 13 amino acids. Germline-derived CDR1 and CDR2 are LNHNV and YYDKDF (reference sequence). V gave up 5 bases and J gave up 0 bases, with 5 bases separating them. The CDR3: CATSVDSNQPQHF. CDR3 nucleotide sequence: TGTGCCACCAGCGTAGATAGCAATCAGCCCCAGCATTTT. The whole variable domain, remainder taken from reference TRBV15 and TRBJ1-5, is DAMVIQNPRYQVTQFGKPVTLSCSQTLNHNVMYWYQQKSSQAPKLLFHYYDKDFNNEADTPDNFQSRRPNTSFCFLDIRSPGLGDTAMYLCATSVDSNQPQHFGDGTRLSIL.

V usage is TRBV5-4 and J usage is TRBJ1-3; 7 nucleotides match TRBD1. This CDR3 comprises 15 residues. Per germline, CDR1 SGHNT and CDR2 YYREEE (reference sequence). V shed 5 bases and J 0 bases; nucleotides not matched to a gene: 5. CDR3 DNA sequence: TGTGCCAGCAGTCCAGGGGGAAGCTCTGGAAACACCATATATTTT. Translating it yields CASSPGGSSGNTIYF.

The rearrangement links TRBV4-1 to TRBJ1-2, with D hard to call. This CDR3 is built from 14 residues. V was shortened by 1 base and J by 7 bases, with 13 bases between the two germline ends. Per germline, CDR1 MGHRA and CDR2 YSYEKL. CDR3 sequence reads: CASSQVQRVGGYTF. The CDR3 DNA reads as TGCGCCAGCAGCCAAGTTCAGAGGGTCGGTGGCTACACCTTC.

The chain carries TRBV25-1 and TRBJ1-5, with 7 bases fitting TRBD1. Germline V CDR1 and CDR2: MGHDK, SYGVNS. The J segment lost 5 bases and the V segment lost 5 bases, leaving 6 bases of the junction unmatched. The CDR3 is 14 residues long. The CDR3 bases are TGTGCCAGCAGTATGACAGGGATGGATCAGCCCCAGCATTTT. Protein: CASSMTGMDQPQHF.

The chain links TRBV5-1 to TRBJ1-2, with 9 bases fitting TRBD1. This CDR3 has 16 amino acids. The germline V gene has CDR1 SGHRS and CDR2 YFSETQ. V shed 4 bases and J 3 bases; nucleotides not matched to a gene: 10. The CDR3 sequence is CASSQGQGPLDYGYTF. CDR3 DNA sequence: TGCGCCAGCAGCCAAGGACAGGGGCCGTTGGACTATGGCTACACCTTC.

The sample holds a few counts of this clone. The chain joins TRBV9 to TRBJ1-6; 8 nucleotides match TRBD1. CDR1 is SGDLS, CDR2 YYNGEE, per germline. Losses at the gene ends were 8 bases for V and 7 bases for J; bases not matched to a gene: 5. The CDR3 totals 13 residues. CDR3 sequence reads: CASQGAGNSPLHF. The CDR3 DNA follows: TGTGCCAGTCAGGGGGCTGGAAATTCACCCCTCCACTTT.

CDR3 loop: CSAGTGYNYGYTF. For the CDR3, the DNA is TGCAGCGCTGGGACAGGGTATAACTATGGCTACACCTTC. This chain links TRBV29-1 with TRBJ1-2, with 9 bases lining up with TRBD1. The ends lost 7 bases at V and 1 base at J; junction bases unmatched: 4. CDR1 is SQVTM and CDR2 is ANQGSEA in the germline V gene. This CDR3 is 13 amino acids long. The variable domain in full, with the rest retrieved from reference TRBV29-1 and TRBJ1-2, is SAVISQKPSRDICQRGTSLTIQCQVDSQVTMMFWYRQQPGQSLTLIATANQGSEATYESGFVIDKFPISRPNLTFSTLTVSNMSPEDSSIYLCSAGTGYNYGYTFGSGTRLTVV.

The chain has TRBV4-2 and TRBJ1-1; 9 nucleotides line up with TRBD1. This CDR3 comprises 14 residues. Germline CDR1 and CDR2: LGHNA and YNFKEQ. V trimming: 0 bases; J trimming: 11 bases; junction bases outside the gene matches: 7. The CDR3 DNA follows: TGTGCCAGCAGCCAAGATTTACAGGGGGCGACGGCTTTCTTT. This sequence encodes CASSQDLQGATAFF.

This clone appeared a few times. CDR3 residues: CASSVGEGRDQPQHF. The CDR3 DNA is TGTGCCAGCAGCGTAGGGGAGGGGCGGGATCAGCCCCAGCATTTT. This chain joins TRBV9 and TRBJ1-5; tentatively, D is TRBD1 (5 bases). This CDR3 has 15 residues. V was clipped by 0 bases and J by 5 bases, with 12 bases between them. Germline V gives CDR1 SGDLS, CDR2 YYNGEE. Using reference TRBV9 and TRBJ1-5 for the parts outside the CDR3, the full variable domain is DSGVTQTPKHLITATGQRVTLRCSPRSGDLSVYWYQQSLDQGLQFLIQYYNGEERAKGNILERFSAQQFPDLHSELNLSSLELGDSALYFCASSVGEGRDQPQHFGDGTRLSIL.

This clone has only a few counts. This chain connects TRBV19 to TRBJ2-1; possible D gene TRBD2, 5 bases. Germline V gene data show CDR1 as LNHDA and CDR2 as SQIVND (reference sequence). The CDR3 contains 14 residues. Trimming cost V 2 bases and J 5 bases, with 10 bases left between them. This CDR3 reads CASSISGYHNEQFF. In DNA, the CDR3 is TGTGCCAGTAGTATAAGCGGCTACCACAATGAGCAGTTCTTC.

This clone was detected only a few times. CDR3 protein: CASSTAGRDNYEQYF. CDR3 DNA: TGTGCCAGCAGCACGGCCGGGAGGGACAACTACGAGCAGTACTTC. The V call is TRBV5-6, the J call TRBJ2-7, with 8 bases that match TRBD2. The CDR3 extends over 15 amino acids. Trimming cost V 4 bases and J 3 bases; bases outside gene matches: 9. Looked up from germline, CDR1 is SGHDT and CDR2 is YYEEEE.

The chain joins TRBV29-1 to TRBJ2-1; the D gene is possibly TRBD2 (6 bases). Germline CDR1 SQVTM, CDR2 ANQGSEA. This CDR3 spans 19 amino acids. Trimming took off 3 bases at V and 2 bases at J, with 26 bases between the two ends. The CDR3 DNA follows: TGCAGCGTTGATACTATCCTGAGCCTCGGGGGTGGGACCTACAATGAGCAGTTCTTC. It is translated as CSVDTILSLGGGTYNEQFF.

Written as DNA, the CDR3 is TGCGCCAGCAGGGGCTACGGGAGCTCCTACGAGCAGTACTTC. Its protein product is CASRGYGSSYEQYF. V is TRBV5-1 and J is TRBJ2-7; maybe TRBD2 (6 bases). Germline-derived CDR1 and CDR2 are SGHRS and YFSETQ. Trimming took 5 bases from V and 0 from J, leaving 12 bases between them. The CDR3 extends over 14 amino acids.

This clone was counted between two and nine times. The gene calls are TRBV6-6 and TRBJ2-7, with D possibly being TRBD1 (5 bases). The CDR3 runs 12 residues. Germline values: CDR1 MNHNY, CDR2 SVGAGI (reference sequence). Trimming cost V 5 bases and J 5 bases, with 10 bases left between them. The CDR3 here is CASSPRVDEQYF. The CDR3 coding sequence is TGTGCCAGCAGTCCCAGGGTTGACGAGCAGTACTTC.